This TCR beta chain was identified in a study of CD4+ T cells in melanoma. Study findings and constraints: CD8+ T cell, macrophage and B cell function reportedly correlated with neoantigen-specific CD4+ T cells. Diverse differentiation states were reported for melanoma neoantigen-specific CD4+ T cells.

J was trimmed by 1 base and V by 1 base; bases with no gene match: 6. From germline, CDR1 is SEHNR and CDR2 FQNEAQ (reference sequence). The CDR3 spans 16 residues. Concerning this clone itself: Antigen specificity is unknown. Within the sample, other DNA sequences also encode this same CDR3.

Clones were read by immunoSEQ multiplex PCR, and TCRdb kept only the in-frame ones, dropping some. The sample carries 4,000 to 5,000 clones, under 75% recorded once. This chain uses TRBV7-9 with TRBJ1-1, with 7 bases fitting TRBD1. The sequenced sample consisted of cells from a culture (not recorded whether cultured in vitro). This TCR derives from a human donor with melanoma. The CDR3 nucleotides read TGTGCCAGCAGCTTAGGGGCCGGGACAGCGAACACTGAAGCTTTCTTT. Encoded protein: CASSLGAGTANTEAFF.